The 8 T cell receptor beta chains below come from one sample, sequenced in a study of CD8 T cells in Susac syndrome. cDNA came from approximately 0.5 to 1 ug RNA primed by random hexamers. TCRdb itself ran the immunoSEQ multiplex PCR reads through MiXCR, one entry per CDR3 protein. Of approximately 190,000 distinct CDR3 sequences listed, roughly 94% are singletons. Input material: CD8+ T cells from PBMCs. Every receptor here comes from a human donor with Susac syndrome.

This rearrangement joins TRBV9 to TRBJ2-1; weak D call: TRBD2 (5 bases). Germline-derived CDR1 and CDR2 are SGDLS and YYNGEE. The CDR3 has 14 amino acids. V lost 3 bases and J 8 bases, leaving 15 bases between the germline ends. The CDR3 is CASSGRLRFDEQFF. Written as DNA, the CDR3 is TGTGCCAGCAGCGGGAGGTTAAGATTCGATGAGCAGTTCTTC.

The CDR3 is CASSPHHQETQYF. The CDR3 nucleotides read TGTGCCAGCTCACCCCACCACCAAGAGACCCAGTACTTC. The chain recombines TRBV18 with TRBJ2-5; D not resolved. CDR3 length equals 13 residues. From germline, CDR1 is KGHSH and CDR2 LQKENI. V lost 3 bases and J 0 bases, leaving 5 bases between the germline ends. Full variable domain (outside the CDR3, taken from reference TRBV18 and TRBJ2-5): NAGVMQNPRHLVRRRGQEARLRCSPMKGHSHVYWYRQLPEEGLKFMVYLQKENIIDESGMPKERFSAEFPKEGPSILRIQQVVRGDSAAYFCASSPHHQETQYFGPGTRLLVL.

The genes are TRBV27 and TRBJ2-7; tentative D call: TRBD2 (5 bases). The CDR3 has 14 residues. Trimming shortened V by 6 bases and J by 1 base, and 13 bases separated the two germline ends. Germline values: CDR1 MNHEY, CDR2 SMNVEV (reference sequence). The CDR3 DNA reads TGTGCCAGCAGATTTCGGGGAGATTCCTACGAGCAGTACTTC. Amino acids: CASRFRGDSYEQYF.

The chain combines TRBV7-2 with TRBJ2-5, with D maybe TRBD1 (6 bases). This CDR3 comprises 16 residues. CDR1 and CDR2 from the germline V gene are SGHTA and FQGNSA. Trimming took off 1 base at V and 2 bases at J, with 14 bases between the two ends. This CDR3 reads CASSLDWDTAQETQYF. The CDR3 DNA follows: TGTGCCAGCAGCTTAGACTGGGACACGGCACAAGAGACCCAGTACTTC.

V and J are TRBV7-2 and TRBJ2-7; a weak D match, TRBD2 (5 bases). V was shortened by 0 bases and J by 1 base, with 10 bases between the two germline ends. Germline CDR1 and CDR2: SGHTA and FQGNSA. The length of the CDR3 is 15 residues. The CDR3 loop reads CASSLALVFSYEQYF. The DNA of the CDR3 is TGTGCCAGCAGCTTAGCACTAGTCTTTTCCTACGAGCAGTACTTC.

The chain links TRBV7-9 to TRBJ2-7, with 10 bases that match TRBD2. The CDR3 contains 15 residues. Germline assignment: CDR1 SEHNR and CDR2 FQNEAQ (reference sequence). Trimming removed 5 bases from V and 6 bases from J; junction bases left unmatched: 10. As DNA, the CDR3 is TGTGCCAGCAGCGAAGACCTAGCGGGAGCTTCCGAGCAGTACTTC. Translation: CASSEDLAGASEQYF.

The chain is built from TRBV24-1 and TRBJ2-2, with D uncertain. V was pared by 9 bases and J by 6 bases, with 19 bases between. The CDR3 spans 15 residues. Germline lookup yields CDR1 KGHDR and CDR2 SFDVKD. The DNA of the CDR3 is TGTGCCACCGTTATTGTCTCCGACGCGGCCGGGGAGCTGTTTTTT. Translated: CATVIVSDAAGELFF.

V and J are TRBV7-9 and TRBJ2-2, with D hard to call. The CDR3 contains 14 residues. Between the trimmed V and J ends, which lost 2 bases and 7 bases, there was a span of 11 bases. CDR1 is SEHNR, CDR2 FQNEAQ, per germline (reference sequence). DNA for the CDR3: TGTGCCAGCAGCTTAATGAGAGAGCTCGGGGAGCTGTTTTTT. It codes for CASSLMRELGELFF.